Below are 15 T cell receptor beta chains sequenced from a single sample in a study of radiotherapy plus CTLA-4 blockade in lung cancer. Sequencing used immunoSEQ multiplex PCR; TCRdb keeps in-frame clones, though not all of them. The profile covers roughly 75,000 clones, with 78% appearing a single time and 20% to 25% taken by the ten largest. Specimen: peripheral blood, collected from a patient treated with radiotherapy plus ipilimumab. Receptors originate from a human donor with non-small cell lung cancer whose response to radiotherapy plus ipilimumab could not be evaluated. Some clones in this sample may be carry-over from other donors' samples.

In its sample, this clone was seen a few times. J is TRBJ1-1 and V is TRBV6-4; 8 bases are shared with TRBD1. Looked up from germline, CDR1 is MRHNA and CDR2 is SNTAGT. The CDR3 length is 14 residues. V was pared by 4 bases and J by 3 bases, with 4 bases of the junction left unmatched. CDR3 amino acids: CASSADRGDTEAFF. The CDR3 DNA follows: TGTGCCAGCAGTGCCGACAGGGGAGACACTGAAGCTTTCTTT.

This clone was seen once. V is TRBV28 and J is TRBJ2-3; no clear D gene. Germline V lookup: CDR1 MDHEN, CDR2 SYDVKM. The CDR3 loop spans 14 amino acids. V was trimmed by 8 bases and J by 2 bases, leaving 14 bases between them. CDR3 coding DNA: TGTGCCAGCGCGGATCTTCCCCCCACAGATACGCAGTATTTT. This encodes CASADLPPTDTQYF.

In nucleotides, the CDR3 is TGTGCCAGTAGCCACGCCCAGGGGGGCCCTGGCAATGAGCAGTTCTTC. This sequence encodes CASSHAQGGPGNEQFF. The V call is TRBV19, the J call TRBJ2-1, with D maybe TRBD1 (7 bases). The CDR3 sequence is 16 residues long. Germline V gene lookup returns CDR1 LNHDA and CDR2 SQIVND (reference sequence). V lost 6 bases and J 6 bases, leaving 21 bases between the germline ends. The variable domain in full, with the rest retrieved from reference TRBV19 and TRBJ2-1, is DGGITQSPKYLFRKEGQNVTLSCEQNLNHDAMYWYRQDPGQGLRLIYYSQIVNDFQKGDIAEGYSVSREKKESFPLTVTSAQKNPTAFYLCASSHAQGGPGNEQFFGPGTRLTVL.

Only one count was recorded for this clone. V is TRBV7-8 and J is TRBJ2-5, with a possible D match to TRBD1 (5 bases). The J call is doubtful: the DNA matches TRBJ2-7 better. From germline, CDR1 is SGHVS and CDR2 FQNEAQ. The CDR3 contains 15 residues. The CDR3 DNA reads as TGTGCCAGCAGCCGTAGCCCAGGGTTACCCTACGAGCAGTACTTC. Amino acid sequence: CASSRSPGLPYEQYF.

As to this clone: It may be a read error: a sequence one base away is much more abundant. The chain recombines TRBV11-2 with TRBJ1-1; D is ambiguous. The CDR3 is made up of 13 amino acids. The V and J ends lost 2 bases and 4 bases respectively, with 8 bases between them. Per the germline V gene, CDR1 is SGHAT and CDR2 is FQNNGV. The CDR3 coding sequence is TGTGCCAGCAGCTTATCCGGGAGCACTGAAGCTTTCTTT. Translated, it gives CASSLSGSTEAFF.

Regarding this clone: The junction shows a germline mismatch at one end, possibly a read error. The V call is TRBV10-3, the J call TRBJ2-7, with 10 bases that match TRBD2. Germline V lookup: CDR1 ENHRY, CDR2 SYGVKD. The CDR3 extends over 15 amino acids. Here the CDR3 DNA reads TGTGCCATCAGCGAGTCGGGACTAGCGAAACACGAGCAGTACTTC. It translates to CAISESGLAKHEQYF.

Here the CDR3 DNA reads TGTGCCAGCAGCTTAATGGCAGCTGGGGCCAACGTCCTGACTTTC. As protein: CASSLMAAGANVLTF. V gene TRBV11-3 combines with J gene TRBJ2-6; D is ambiguous. The germline V gene has CDR1 SGHNT and CDR2 YENEEA. This CDR3 comprises 15 residues. Trimming removed 2 bases from V and 2 bases from J, with 7 bases in between.

This chain uses TRBV7-2 with TRBJ1-1; 8 nucleotides line up with TRBD1. CDR1 and CDR2 (germline): SGHTA, FQGNSA. The CDR3 is 15 residues long. V was clipped by 5 bases and J by 6 bases; unmatched bases: 11. The CDR3 reads CASSNKQGGVAEAFF. CDR3 DNA sequence: TGTGCCAGCAGCAATAAACAGGGGGGGGTGGCTGAAGCTTTCTTT. Supplemented by reference TRBV7-2 and TRBJ1-1, the full variable domain reads GAGVSQSPSNKVTEKGKDVELRCDPISGHTALYWYRQSLGQGLEFLIYFQGNSAPDKSGLPSDRFSAERTGGSVSTLTIQRTQQEDSAVYLCASSNKQGGVAEAFFGQGTRLTVV.

This clone is deemed large. The V call is TRBV20-1, the J call TRBJ1-4, with 7 positions matching TRBD1. With 5 bases clipped from V and 13 bases from J, the junction kept 7 bases outside the gene matches. This CDR3 contains 11 residues. Germline CDR1 is DFQATT and CDR2 is SNEGSKA (reference sequence). CDR3 loop: CSALTGVRLFF. The CDR3 DNA sequence: TGCAGTGCTTTAACAGGGGTTAGACTGTTTTTT.

This chain uses TRBV19 with TRBJ1-1; D is possibly TRBD1 (5 bases). The CDR3 is 14 residues long. Germline-derived CDR1 and CDR2 are LNHDA and SQIVND (reference sequence). Trimming pared 4 bases from V and 4 bases from J, leaving 13 bases between. The CDR3 here is CASSKGASGTEAFF. CDR3 coding DNA: TGTGCCAGTAGTAAAGGGGCGTCGGGCACTGAAGCTTTCTTT. Together with reference TRBV19 and TRBJ1-1, the CDR3 gives the full variable domain: DGGITQSPKYLFRKEGQNVTLSCEQNLNHDAMYWYRQDPGQGLRLIYYSQIVNDFQKGDIAEGYSVSREKKESFPLTVTSAQKNPTAFYLCASSKGASGTEAFFGQGTRLTVV.

The V gene is TRBV6-1, the J gene TRBJ2-2, with a weak D call TRBD2 (5 bases). The CDR3 covers 17 residues. The germline V gene has CDR1 MNHNS and CDR2 SASEGT. The V gene lost 1 base and the J gene lost 5 bases, with 17 bases spanning the gap. The CDR3 spells CASSEGAAFSGTGELFF. The CDR3 DNA reads as TGTGCCAGCAGTGAAGGGGCCGCCTTTTCGGGGACCGGGGAGCTGTTTTTT.

This sequence joins TRBV4-1 and TRBJ1-3, with D possibly matching TRBD1 (5 bases). V lost 0 bases and J 1 base, leaving 16 bases between the germline ends. Germline CDR1 MGHRA, CDR2 YSYEKL. There are 18 residues in the CDR3. The CDR3 coding sequence is TGCGCCAGCAGCCAAGAGGCGGCCAGGGCCGGGTCTGGAAACACCATATATTTT. Amino acids: CASSQEAARAGSGNTIYF.

The CDR3 nucleotides read TGTGCCAGCAGCCAATCCCGGGGAAGGGAGCTGTTTTTT. Translation gives CASSQSRGRELFF. This chain uses TRBV16 with TRBJ2-2, with D maybe TRBD2 (5 bases). CDR3 length equals 13 residues. With 0 bases removed from V and 9 bases from J, the gap between germline ends came to 8 bases. Germline loops: CDR1 KGHSY, CDR2 FQNENV.

V usage is TRBV9 and J usage is TRBJ2-3; tentative D call: TRBD2 (6 bases). Trimming removed 0 bases from V and 4 bases from J, with 9 bases in between. In germline, CDR1 is SGDLS, CDR2 YYNGEE. The CDR3 extends over 14 amino acids. CDR3 loop: CASSVGVAADTQYF. The CDR3 DNA is TGTGCCAGCAGCGTAGGGGTAGCGGCAGATACGCAGTATTTT.

The J gene is TRBJ2-1, the V gene TRBV30; weak D call: TRBD2 (5 bases). Germline V gives CDR1 GTSNPN, CDR2 SVGIG (reference sequence). Trimming took off 3 bases at V and 4 bases at J, with 7 bases between the two ends. This CDR3 has 12 residues. The CDR3 loop is CAWRPGYNEQFF. Written as DNA, the CDR3 is TGTGCCTGGAGGCCGGGGTACAATGAGCAGTTCTTC.